This TCR beta chain was observed in a study of high-grade serous ovarian cancer treatment subgroups. Regarding the study as a whole: Only CDR3 was analyzed; CDR1 and CDR2 were not.

Tumor samples were obtained before definitive surgery or chemotherapy. Only in-frame clones appear in the TCRdb table, and some are missing; sequencing was by immunoSEQ multiplex PCR. The sample lists over 2,500 clones; approximately 80% were seen once. Remarks on this clone: As yet, its antigen is unknown.

The CDR3 extends over 13 amino acids. Germline V gene sequence: CDR1 SGHVS, CDR2 FNYEAQ. V lost 5 bases, J lost 5 bases, and 12 bases lay in between. This TCR derives from a human donor with high-grade serous ovarian cancer. The V and J genes are TRBV7-6 and TRBJ2-5; a weak D match, TRBD2 (5 bases). Specimen: tumor tissue. Here the CDR3 reads CASSRIPGETQYF. CDR3 DNA: TGTGCCAGCAGCCGAATTCCGGGGGAGACCCAGTACTTC. Full variable domain (missing parts from reference TRBV7-6 and TRBJ2-5): GAGVSQSPRYKVTKRGQDVALRCDPISGHVSLYWYRQALGQGPEFLTYFNYEAQQDKSGLPNDRFSAERPEGSISTLTIQRTEQRDSAMYRCASSRIPGETQYFGPGTRLLVL.